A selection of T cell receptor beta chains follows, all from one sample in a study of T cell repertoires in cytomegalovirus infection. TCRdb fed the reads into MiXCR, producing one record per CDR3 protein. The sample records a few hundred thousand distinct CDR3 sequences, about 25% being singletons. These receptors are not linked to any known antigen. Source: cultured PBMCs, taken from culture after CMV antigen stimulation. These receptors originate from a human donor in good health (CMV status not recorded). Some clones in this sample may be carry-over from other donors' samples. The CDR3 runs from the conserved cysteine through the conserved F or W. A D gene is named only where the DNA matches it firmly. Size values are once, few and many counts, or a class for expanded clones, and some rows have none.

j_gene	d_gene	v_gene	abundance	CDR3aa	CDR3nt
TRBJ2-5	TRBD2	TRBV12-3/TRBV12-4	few	CASSLVRSSGRWAETQYF	TGTGCCAGCAGTTTAGTTCGGTCTAGCGGGAGATGGGCAGAGACCCAGTACTTC
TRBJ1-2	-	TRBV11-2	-	CASSPTANYGYTF	TGTGCCAGCAGCCCGACAGCTAACTATGGCTACACCTTC
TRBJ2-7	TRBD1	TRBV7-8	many	CASSTGQGAYEQYF	TGTGCCAGCAGCACAGGACAGGGGGCCTACGAGCAGTACTTC
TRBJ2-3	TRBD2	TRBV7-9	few	CASSLASGGTDTQYF	TGTGCCAGCAGCTTGGCTAGCGGGGGTACAGATACGCAGTATTTT
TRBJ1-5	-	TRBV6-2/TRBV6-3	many	CASSYSGLDQPQHF	TGTGCCAGCAGTTACTCCGGGCTGGATCAGCCCCAGCATTTT
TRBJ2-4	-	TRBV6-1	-	CASKSLAGANIQYF	TGTGCCAGCAAATCCTTGGCAGGGGCAAACATTCAGTACTTC
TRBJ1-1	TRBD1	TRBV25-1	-	CASSERDRAEAFF	TGTGCCAGCAGTGAGCGGGACAGGGCTGAAGCTTTCTTT
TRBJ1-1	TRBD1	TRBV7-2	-	CASAGSLTGDAFF	TGTGCCAGCGCCGGAAGTCTGACAGGGGACGCTTTCTTT
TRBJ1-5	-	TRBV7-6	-	CASSLGAGDQPQHF	TGTGCCAGCAGCTTAGGGGCAGGGGATCAGCCCCAGCATTTT
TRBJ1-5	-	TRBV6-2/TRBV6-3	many	CASSLSLHGRNQPQHF	TGTGCCAGCAGTCTCAGCCTACACGGCCGCAATCAGCCCCAGCATTTT